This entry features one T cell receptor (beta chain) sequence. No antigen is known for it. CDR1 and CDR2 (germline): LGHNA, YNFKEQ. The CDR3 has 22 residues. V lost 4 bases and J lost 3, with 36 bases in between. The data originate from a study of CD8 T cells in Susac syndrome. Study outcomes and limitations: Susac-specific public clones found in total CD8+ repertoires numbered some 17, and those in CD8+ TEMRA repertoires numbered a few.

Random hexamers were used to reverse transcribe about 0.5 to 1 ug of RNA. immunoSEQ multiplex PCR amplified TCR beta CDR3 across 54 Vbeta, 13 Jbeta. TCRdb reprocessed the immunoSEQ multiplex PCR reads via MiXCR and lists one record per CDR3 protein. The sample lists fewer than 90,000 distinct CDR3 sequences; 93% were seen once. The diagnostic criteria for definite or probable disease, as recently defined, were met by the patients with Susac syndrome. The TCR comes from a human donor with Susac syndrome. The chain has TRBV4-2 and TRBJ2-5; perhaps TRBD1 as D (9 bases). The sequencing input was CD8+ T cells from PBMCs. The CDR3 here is CASSPLTGTGKRSGRWEETQYF. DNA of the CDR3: TGTGCCAGCAGCCCATTAACCGGGACAGGGAAGAGGAGCGGGAGATGGGAAGAGACCCAGTACTTC.